This is a list of T cell receptor beta chains from one sample in a study of blood T cell repertoires in COVID-19. TCRdb keeps only in-frame clones here, not all; method: immunoSEQ multiplex PCR. The sample gives about 150,000 clones, approximately 80% of which show up once; roughly 8% is in the top ten. Sequenced material: PBMCs or T cells enriched from blood (not recorded which). Every receptor here comes from a woman in her forties or fifties who had recovered from COVID-19. The CDR3 runs from the conserved cysteine through the conserved F or W. Each record gives: V gene, D gene, J gene, clone size, CDR3 DNA, CDR3 protein. D genes are given only for firm matches. The size entry is marked missing in some rows and otherwise reads once, few, many or a size class.

V gene: TRBV28
D gene: TRBD1
J gene: TRBJ1-4
clone size: NA
CDR3 DNA: TGTGCCAGCAGTTTCCCTGGACAGGAAACTAATGAAAAACTGTTTTTT
CDR3 protein: CASSFPGQETNEKLFF

V gene: TRBV19
D gene: NA
J gene: TRBJ2-7
clone size: NA
CDR3 DNA: TGTGCCAGTAGTATGAAGGCAGGGTCGGGCGAGCAGTACTTC
CDR3 protein: CASSMKAGSGEQYF

V gene: TRBV4-3
D gene: TRBD2
J gene: TRBJ2-7
clone size: NA
CDR3 DNA: TGCGCCAGCAGCCAAGATTATGCGGGACTAGCGGGGGTAGTGAAGCAGTACTTC
CDR3 protein: CASSQDYAGLAGVVKQYF

V gene: TRBV19
D gene: TRBD2
J gene: TRBJ2-7
clone size: NA
CDR3 DNA: TGTGCCAGTAGTACCCAAGCGGGGCCTTCCTACGAGCAGTACTTC
CDR3 protein: CASSTQAGPSYEQYF

V gene: TRBV19
D gene: NA
J gene: TRBJ2-5
clone size: once
CDR3 DNA: TGTGCCAGTAGCCCAGACAGAAATCCGACCCAGTACTTC
CDR3 protein: CASSPDRNPTQYF

V gene: TRBV18
D gene: TRBD1
J gene: TRBJ1-3
clone size: NA
CDR3 DNA: TGTGCCAGCTCAGCCGGGACAGGGGGTCCTGGAAACACCATATATTTT
CDR3 protein: CASSAGTGGPGNTIYF

V gene: TRBV19
D gene: TRBD1
J gene: TRBJ2-7
clone size: once
CDR3 DNA: TGTGCCAGTAGTAGACAGGGAAGATGGGAGCAGTACTTC
CDR3 protein: CASSRQGRWEQYF

V gene: TRBV9
D gene: NA
J gene: TRBJ1-6
clone size: NA
CDR3 DNA: TGTGCCAGCAGCCCCCGAGGGGGGGTATCACCCCTCCACTTT
CDR3 protein: CASSPRGGVSPLHF

V gene: TRBV28
D gene: NA
J gene: TRBJ1-5
clone size: NA
CDR3 DNA: TGTGCCAGCAGTTTTCCACAGGGATACGCGCCTCATCAGCCCCAGCATTTT
CDR3 protein: CASSFPQGYAPHQPQHF

V gene: TRBV6-5
D gene: NA
J gene: TRBJ1-1
clone size: NA
CDR3 DNA: TGTGCCAGCAGCAAAGAGCGGGGCAGGGATGCTTTCTTT
CDR3 protein: CASSKERGRDAFF

V gene: TRBV5-4
D gene: NA
J gene: TRBJ2-1
clone size: NA
CDR3 DNA: TGTGCCAGCAGCTCCCCGAATGAGCAGTTCTTC
CDR3 protein: CASSSPNEQFF

V gene: TRBV3-1/TRBV3-2
D gene: NA
J gene: TRBJ2-2
clone size: NA
CDR3 DNA: TGTGCCAGCAGCCAAACATACACCGGGGAGCTGTTTTTT
CDR3 protein: CASSQTYTGELFF

V gene: TRBV28
D gene: NA
J gene: TRBJ1-5
clone size: NA
CDR3 DNA: TGTGCCAGCAGTATCGTGCGGGAATCGCAGCCCCAGCATTTT
CDR3 protein: CASSIVRESQPQHF

V gene: TRBV6-2/TRBV6-3
D gene: TRBD1
J gene: TRBJ2-7
clone size: NA
CDR3 DNA: TGTGCCAGCAGTTCCCGGGCAGGGGGCTCCTCCGGAACCTACGAGCAGTACTTC
CDR3 protein: CASSSRAGGSSGTYEQYF

V gene: TRBV28
D gene: NA
J gene: TRBJ1-1
clone size: NA
CDR3 DNA: TGTGCCAGCACCTCACATCGGAACACTGAAGCTTTCTTT
CDR3 protein: CASTSHRNTEAFF

V gene: TRBV11-2
D gene: NA
J gene: TRBJ2-1
clone size: NA
CDR3 DNA: TGTGCCAGCAGCTTAGACTACGCCTACAATGAGCAGTTCTTC
CDR3 protein: CASSLDYAYNEQFF

V gene: TRBV3-1/TRBV3-2
D gene: NA
J gene: TRBJ1-1
clone size: once
CDR3 DNA: TGTGCCAGCAGCCAAAAACAGAACACTGAAGCTTTCTTT
CDR3 protein: CASSQKQNTEAFF

V gene: TRBV7-2
D gene: NA
J gene: TRBJ1-6
clone size: NA
CDR3 DNA: TGTGCCAGCAGCTTCCCGAATTCACCCCTCCACTTT
CDR3 protein: CASSFPNSPLHF

V gene: TRBV11-2
D gene: TRBD2
J gene: TRBJ2-3
clone size: NA
CDR3 DNA: TGTGCCAGCAGCTTAGAGGGGCGCGGGAGTCGGTCAGATACGCAGTATTTT
CDR3 protein: CASSLEGRGSRSDTQYF

V gene: TRBV7-9
D gene: NA
J gene: TRBJ1-1
clone size: NA
CDR3 DNA: TGTGCCAGCAGCTTAGCTAGGAACACTGAAGCTTTCTTT
CDR3 protein: CASSLARNTEAFF

V gene: TRBV10-3
D gene: TRBD2
J gene: TRBJ2-1
clone size: NA
CDR3 DNA: TGTGCCATCAGTGAGTCGCTTGCGGGAGAAGTCTATGAGCAGTTCTTC
CDR3 protein: CAISESLAGEVYEQFF

V gene: TRBV9
D gene: NA
J gene: TRBJ2-7
clone size: NA
CDR3 DNA: TGTGCCAGCAGCGTAGCTCCTGGAGCCGAGCAGTACTTC
CDR3 protein: CASSVAPGAEQYF

V gene: TRBV27
D gene: TRBD2
J gene: TRBJ2-3
clone size: NA
CDR3 DNA: TGTGCCAGCAGTACCACGGGACTACGCACAGATACGCAGTATTTT
CDR3 protein: CASSTTGLRTDTQYF

V gene: TRBV7-2
D gene: NA
J gene: TRBJ2-5
clone size: NA
CDR3 DNA: TGTGCCAGCAGCTTACAACGCGGGGGCGGGGGAGAGACCCAGTACTTC
CDR3 protein: CASSLQRGGGGETQYF

V gene: TRBV7-2
D gene: TRBD1
J gene: TRBJ1-2
clone size: NA
CDR3 DNA: TGTGCCAGCAGCTTAGGGACAGGGTTGGGTGGCTACACCTTC
CDR3 protein: CASSLGTGLGGYTF

V gene: TRBV5-1
D gene: NA
J gene: TRBJ2-2
clone size: NA
CDR3 DNA: TGCGCCAGCAGCTTGGCACTAACCTCCGGGGAGCTGTTTTTT
CDR3 protein: CASSLALTSGELFF

V gene: TRBV2
D gene: NA
J gene: TRBJ1-2
clone size: once
CDR3 DNA: TGTGCCAGCAGTGACAGACCACATATAAGCGACTACACCTTC
CDR3 protein: CASSDRPHISDYTF

V gene: TRBV9
D gene: TRBD2
J gene: TRBJ2-3
clone size: NA
CDR3 DNA: TGTGCCAGCACCACCTCAGGGACTAGCCGAACAGATACGCAGTATTTT
CDR3 protein: CASTTSGTSRTDTQYF

V gene: TRBV19
D gene: NA
J gene: TRBJ2-2
clone size: few
CDR3 DNA: TGTGCCAGTAGTACCGACTCGACCACCGGGGAGCTGTTTTTT
CDR3 protein: CASSTDSTTGELFF

V gene: TRBV19
D gene: TRBD1
J gene: TRBJ1-2
clone size: NA
CDR3 DNA: TGTGCCGGGTCGACAGGGTATGGCTACACCTTC
CDR3 protein: CAGSTGYGYTF

V gene: TRBV28
D gene: NA
J gene: TRBJ2-4
clone size: NA
CDR3 DNA: TGTGCCAGCAGTTTTGCCGGGAGTGCGTTCGCCAAAAACATTCAGTACTTC
CDR3 protein: CASSFAGSAFAKNIQYF

V gene: TRBV6-1
D gene: NA
J gene: TRBJ2-7
clone size: NA
CDR3 DNA: TGTGCCAGCAGTGATATAAGACTGAAGGAGCAGTACTTC
CDR3 protein: CASSDIRLKEQYF

V gene: TRBV18
D gene: NA
J gene: TRBJ1-5
clone size: NA
CDR3 DNA: TGTGCCAGCTCACCTACAGGGAAAGAACAGCCCCAGCATTTT
CDR3 protein: CASSPTGKEQPQHF

V gene: TRBV7-2
D gene: NA
J gene: TRBJ1-2
clone size: few
CDR3 DNA: TGTGCCAGCACTGTACAGGGTGACTATGGCTACACCTTC
CDR3 protein: CASTVQGDYGYTF

V gene: TRBV19
D gene: NA
J gene: TRBJ1-3
clone size: once
CDR3 DNA: TGTGCCAGTAGTATGAGGGTAGGAAACACCATATATTTT
CDR3 protein: CASSMRVGNTIYF